This TCR beta chain is drawn from a study of blood T cells in healthy people across ages (dated by TCRdb to about 2015). Regarding the study in general: In model experiments, roughly one uniquely barcoded TCR beta cDNA molecule per two T cells was captured by template switching. Using deep sequencing normalized with unique cDNA molecular identifiers, the study measured how TCR beta repertoire diversity changes with age. To avoid experimental bias, donors of different ages were spread randomly across the sequencing lanes. The study analyzed two additional independent replicas of 1 million unique cDNA reads from the same blood draw for two donors, one aged 18 to 29 and one aged 80 or older. The donors were divided into four age groups: young (average around 16 years), middle-aged (about 40), aged (approximately 62) and long-lived (around 87). What the authors observed across the whole study: Observed TCR beta diversity correlated strongly with the percentage of naive T cells measured by flow cytometry. Conclusive comparison of naive and antigen-experienced compartments was prevented by the profiling of bulk unsorted PBMCs. The CMV infection status of donors was not known, potentially confounding age-related changes in expanded clonotypes. Estimates of total diversity based on one million sequenced T cells were considered lower bounds and underestimates. As age increased, observed TCR beta diversity per million T cells dropped in a roughly linear way, and a significant reduction was already evident by age around 41. Compared with the aged group, more naive CD4+ T cells, fewer expanded clones and increased TCR diversity were shown by the long-lived group, suggesting age selection.

The donors were roughly 39 Caucasian individuals from Russia, aged 6 to 90 years, who were systemically healthy. Around 10 milliliters of peripheral blood were drawn from each donor into EDTA-treated Vacutainer tubes. Ficoll-Paque density-gradient centrifugation was used to isolate PBMCs, with at least 7 million per sample. Total RNA, at least 6 micrograms per sample, was extracted from PBMCs with Trizol reagent. For every donor, an aliquot of PBMCs went through flow cytometry to measure the percentages of naive CD45RAhigh/CD27high T cells. This clonotype appeared a few times. There is no known antigen for this receptor. No per-base quality is available; no much larger clone lies one base away. The junction carries 12 bases between V and J, which are trimmed by 1 base and 5 bases respectively. From cysteine to phenylalanine, the CDR3 is 15 amino acids long. The entry retains the CDR3 DNA only, 45 bases that are in frame from base 1. Sequences ENHRY (CDR1) and SYGVKD (CDR2) are obtained from the germline V gene.

Library prep was done by 5' RACE. The sample was run on an Illumina HiSeq 2500. A second about 7 to 12 cycle PCR used a sample-barcoded 5' primer and a J-beta primer mix. A unique molecular identifier was introduced onto each TCR beta cDNA molecule by a template-switch 5' adaptor carrying 12 random nucleotides. At least 2.5 million CDR3-containing paired-end reads were obtained from each sample. First-strand cDNA was synthesized from all RNA with the Mint cDNA synthesis kit, primed by a TRBC-specific oligonucleotide. All cDNA was treated with uracil-DNA glycosylase and then went through a first 18-cycle PCR with the universal primers M1SS and BC2_uni_R. In the paper's pipeline: Normalization of each sample was performed by random selection of 1 million high-quality reads, each carrying a distinct molecular identifier. Instead of being binned into consensus sequences, reads that shared molecular identifiers were thrown out. CDR3 identification, clonotype clustering and error correction used MiTCR with a Q25 quality threshold and the strictest error-elimination algorithm. Lower-bound total TCR beta diversity was estimated with a nonparametric unseen species model using Euler transformation. Using fastp trimming at Q25 and MiXCR clonotype assembly, TCRdb reanalyzed the public sequencing data and kept in-frame beta chains. Each CDR3 protein appears once, grouped with its most common genes and DNA. TCRdb's processing, not the authors' own work, is the source of the V and J calls. The table for this sample lists 1.4 million or so distinct CDR3 sequences; 40% to 45% of them were counted only once. The ten largest clones take up around 4% of the sample.

The chain is assembled from TRBV10-3 and TRBJ1-5; a weak D assignment points to TRBD1 (5 bases agree). The sample taken for sequencing was blood. The source of this sequence is a woman aged 18-29 years in good health. The DNA reads as follows: TGTGCCATCAGTGAGTTTGGGGCCACACATCAGCCCCAGCATTTT. Translation gives CAISEFGATHQPQHF.